This T cell receptor (beta chain) was obtained from a study of CD8 T cells in ankylosing spondylitis. Broader study findings: Fewer than 10 highly homologous variants formed a TCR beta motif that appeared characteristic of ankylosing spondylitis blood. Several of the motif variants were reported before in synovial fluid and blood from reactive arthritis.

The germline V gene encodes CDR1 MNHNS and CDR2 SASEGT. CDR3 size: 11 residues. V lost 4 bases to trimming and J lost 7 bases, with 5 bases between them. This clonotype was seen at least ten times. Its antigen is not identified. Library preparation for TCR beta used quantitative 5'-RACE with molecular barcodes. TCRdb itself ran the 5' RACE reads through MiXCR, one entry per CDR3 protein. The table lists fewer than 550,000 distinct CDR3 sequences, less than 6% of them singletons. The sequencing sample was made of blood, either unsorted or a sorted T cell fraction (not recorded which). This rearrangement joins TRBV6-1 to TRBJ2-1; the D is unclear. The sequence was collected from a male donor with ankylosing spondylitis. CDR3 residues: CASSVLNEQFF. The CDR3 region has the DNA TGTGCCAGCAGTGTCTTGAATGAGCAGTTCTTC.